The 6 T cell receptor beta chains below come from one sample, sequenced in a study of cytomegalovirus exposure and HLA in healthy donors. 60 Vbeta and 13 Jbeta primers were used in PCR. The table came from immunoSEQ multiplex PCR; TCRdb's copy has only in-frame clones and leaves some out. This table holds 150,000 to 160,000 clones, about 83% found once. Sequencing used PBMCs. The receptor set was obtained from a woman aged 40 to 55 in good health and CMV-seronegative.

This chain links TRBV6-5 with TRBJ2-7, with D possibly TRBD1 on 5 matching bases. Germline CDR1 and CDR2: MNHEY and SVGAGI. This CDR3 spans 13 amino acids. Trimming stripped 5 bases from V and 1 base from J, with 9 bases between. DNA of the CDR3: TGTGCCAGCAGTAGACAGTTTTCCTACGAGCAGTACTTC. It is translated as CASSRQFSYEQYF.

The rearrangement joins TRBV5-6 to TRBJ1-5, with TRBD1 as a possible D gene (5 bases). This CDR3 region has 14 residues. Trimming left V 1 base short and J 4 bases short, with 9 bases between. Looked up from germline, CDR1 is SGHDT and CDR2 is YYEEEE. This CDR3 is CASSLRRGNQPQHF. In DNA form, the CDR3 reads TGTGCCAGCAGCTTGAGGAGGGGAAATCAGCCCCAGCATTTT.

This clone was recorded a few times. The CDR3 region is CASSWRDEQYF. CDR3 nucleotides: TGCGCCAGCAGCTGGCGGGACGAGCAGTACTTC. The rearrangement joins TRBV5-1 to TRBJ2-7; D perhaps matches TRBD2 (5 bases). V dropped 3 bases and J dropped 5 bases, with 6 bases sitting between them. CDR1 SGHRS and CDR2 YFSETQ come from the germline V gene. This CDR3 comprises 11 residues.

The V and J genes are TRBV6-1 and TRBJ2-3; maybe TRBD2 (6 bases). V lost 3 bases, J lost 3 bases, and 7 bases lay in between. This CDR3 comprises 13 residues. CDR1 is MNHNS, CDR2 SASEGT, per germline. The CDR3 coding sequence is TGTGCCAGCAGTGAGGAGGGGACAGATACGCAGTATTTT. It specifies CASSEEGTDTQYF.

This chain connects TRBV7-9 to TRBJ2-2, with a weak D call TRBD2 (5 bases). Germline values: CDR1 SEHNR, CDR2 FQNEAQ (reference sequence). V lost 8 bases and J lost 1, with 11 bases in between. The CDR3 consists of 14 residues. CDR3 DNA sequence: TGTGCCAGCCCGACCGGGGTGAACACCGGGGAGCTGTTTTTT. It codes for CASPTGVNTGELFF.

The chain links TRBV7-9 to TRBJ2-3, with a possible D match to TRBD2 (7 bases). The CDR3 length is 13 residues. The V and J ends lost 8 bases and 8 bases respectively, with 17 bases between them. CDR1 SEHNR and CDR2 FQNEAQ come from the germline V gene (reference sequence). CDR3 DNA: TGTGCCAGCGAGGGGGGGTTCAGTGGTACGCAGTATTTT. Translating gives CASEGGFSGTQYF.